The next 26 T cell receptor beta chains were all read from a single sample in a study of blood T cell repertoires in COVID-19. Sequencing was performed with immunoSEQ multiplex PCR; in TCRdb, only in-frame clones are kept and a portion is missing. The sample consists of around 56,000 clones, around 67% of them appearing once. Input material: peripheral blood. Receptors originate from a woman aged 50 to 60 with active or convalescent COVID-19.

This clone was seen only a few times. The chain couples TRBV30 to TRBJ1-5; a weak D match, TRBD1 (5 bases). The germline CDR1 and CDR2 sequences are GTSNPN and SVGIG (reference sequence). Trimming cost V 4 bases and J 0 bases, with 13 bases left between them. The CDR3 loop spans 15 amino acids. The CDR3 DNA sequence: TGTGCCTGGACGTCGGGTAGGGGTAGCAATCAGCCCCAGCATTTT. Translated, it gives CAWTSGRGSNQPQHF.

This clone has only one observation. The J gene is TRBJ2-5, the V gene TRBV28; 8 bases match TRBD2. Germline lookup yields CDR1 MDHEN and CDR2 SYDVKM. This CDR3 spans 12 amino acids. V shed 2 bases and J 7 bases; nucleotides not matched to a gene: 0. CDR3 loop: CASSLAGGTQYF. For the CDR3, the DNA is TGTGCCAGCAGTTTAGCGGGGGGGACCCAGTACTTC.

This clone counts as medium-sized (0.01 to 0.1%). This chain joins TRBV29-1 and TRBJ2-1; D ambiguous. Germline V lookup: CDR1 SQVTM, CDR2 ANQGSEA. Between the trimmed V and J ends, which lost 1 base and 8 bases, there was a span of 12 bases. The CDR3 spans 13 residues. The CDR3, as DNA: TGCAGCGTTGAAGTTACGGGTAACGATGAGCAGTTCTTC. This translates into CSVEVTGNDEQFF.

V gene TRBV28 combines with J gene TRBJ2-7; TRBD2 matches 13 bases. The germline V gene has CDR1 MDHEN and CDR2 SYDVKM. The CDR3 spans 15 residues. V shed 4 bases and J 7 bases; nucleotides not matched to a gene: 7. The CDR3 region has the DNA TGTGCCAGCAGTTCCGGACTAGCGGGAGTCGGGGAGCAGTACTTC. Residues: CASSSGLAGVGEQYF.

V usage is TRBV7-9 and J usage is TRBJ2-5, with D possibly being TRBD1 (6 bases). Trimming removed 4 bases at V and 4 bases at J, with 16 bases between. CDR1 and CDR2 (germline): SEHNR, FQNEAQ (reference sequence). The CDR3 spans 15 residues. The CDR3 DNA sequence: TGTGCCAGCAGCTCACCATCGACAGGACGAGAGACCCAGTACTTC. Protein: CASSSPSTGRETQYF.

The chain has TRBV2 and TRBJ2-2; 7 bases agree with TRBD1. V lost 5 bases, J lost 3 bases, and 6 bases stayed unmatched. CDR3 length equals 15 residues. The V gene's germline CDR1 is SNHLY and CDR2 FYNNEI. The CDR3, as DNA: TGTGCCAGCAGTACCGGGACAGCCTACACCGGGGAGCTGTTTTTT. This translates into CASSTGTAYTGELFF.

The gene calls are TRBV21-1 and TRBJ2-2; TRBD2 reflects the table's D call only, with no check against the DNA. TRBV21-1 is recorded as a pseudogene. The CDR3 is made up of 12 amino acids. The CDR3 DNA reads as TGTGCCAGCAGTCGGGGGTACGGGGAGCTGTTTTTT. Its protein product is CASSRGYGELFF.

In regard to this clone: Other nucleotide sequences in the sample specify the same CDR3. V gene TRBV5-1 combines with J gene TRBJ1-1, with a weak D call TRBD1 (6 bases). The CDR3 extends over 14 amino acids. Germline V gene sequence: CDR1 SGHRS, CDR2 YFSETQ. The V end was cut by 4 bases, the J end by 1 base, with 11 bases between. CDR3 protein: CASSRQGGNTEAFF. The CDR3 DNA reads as TGCGCCAGCAGCCGACAAGGGGGGAACACTGAAGCTTTCTTT.

The CDR3 here is CASSESREQFF. As DNA, the CDR3 is TGTGCCAGCAGTGAATCGCGGGAGCAGTTCTTC. This chain connects TRBV6-1 to TRBJ2-1; D remains ambiguous. Trimming took 2 bases from V and 10 from J, leaving 6 bases between them. Germline lookup yields CDR1 MNHNS and CDR2 SASEGT. This CDR3 contains 11 residues.

CDR3 protein: CAISASGDYGYTF. In nucleotides, the CDR3 is TGTGCCATCAGTGCCTCAGGGGACTATGGCTACACCTTC. The V and J genes are TRBV10-3 and TRBJ1-2; possibly TRBD1 for D (6 bases). Germline V CDR1 and CDR2: ENHRY, SYGVKD. V lost 4 bases to trimming and J lost 3 bases, with 9 bases between them. CDR3 length: 13 amino acids.

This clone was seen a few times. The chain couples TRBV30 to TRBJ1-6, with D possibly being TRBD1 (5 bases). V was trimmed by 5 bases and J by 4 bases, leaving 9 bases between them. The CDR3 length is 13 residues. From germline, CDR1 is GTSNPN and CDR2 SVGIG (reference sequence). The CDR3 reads CAWGGHYNSPLHF. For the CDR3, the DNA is TGTGCCTGGGGAGGACATTATAATTCACCCCTCCACTTT.

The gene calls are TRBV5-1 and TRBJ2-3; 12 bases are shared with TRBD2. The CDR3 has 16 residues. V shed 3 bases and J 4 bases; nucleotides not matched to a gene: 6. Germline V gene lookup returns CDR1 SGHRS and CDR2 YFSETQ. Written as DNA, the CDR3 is TGCGCCAGCAGCTATTCTAGCGGGAGGGTTGCAGATACGCAGTATTTT. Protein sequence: CASSYSSGRVADTQYF.

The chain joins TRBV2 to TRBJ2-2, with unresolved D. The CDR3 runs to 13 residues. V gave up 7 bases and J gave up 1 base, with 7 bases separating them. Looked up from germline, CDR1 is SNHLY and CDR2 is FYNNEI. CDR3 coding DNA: TGTGCCAGCAAGCGCGAGAACACCGGGGAGCTGTTTTTT. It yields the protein CASKRENTGELFF.

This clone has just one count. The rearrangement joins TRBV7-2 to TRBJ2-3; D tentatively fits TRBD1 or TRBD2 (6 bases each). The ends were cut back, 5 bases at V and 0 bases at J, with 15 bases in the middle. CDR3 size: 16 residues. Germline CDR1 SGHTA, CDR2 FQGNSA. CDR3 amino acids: CASSLGGTGSTDTQYF. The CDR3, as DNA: TGTGCCAGCAGCCTAGGGGGGACTGGAAGCACAGATACGCAGTATTTT. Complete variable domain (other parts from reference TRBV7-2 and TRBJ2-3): GAGVSQSPSNKVTEKGKDVELRCDPISGHTALYWYRQSLGQGLEFLIYFQGNSAPDKSGLPSDRFSAERTGGSVSTLTIQRTQQEDSAVYLCASSLGGTGSTDTQYFGPGTRLTVL.

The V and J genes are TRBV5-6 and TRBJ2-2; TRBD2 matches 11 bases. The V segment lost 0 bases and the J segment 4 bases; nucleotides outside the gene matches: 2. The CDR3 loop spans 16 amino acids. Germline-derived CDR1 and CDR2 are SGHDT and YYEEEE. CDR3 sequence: CASSLVLAGGTGELFF. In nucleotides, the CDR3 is TGTGCCAGCAGCTTGGTCCTAGCGGGAGGCACCGGGGAGCTGTTTTTT.

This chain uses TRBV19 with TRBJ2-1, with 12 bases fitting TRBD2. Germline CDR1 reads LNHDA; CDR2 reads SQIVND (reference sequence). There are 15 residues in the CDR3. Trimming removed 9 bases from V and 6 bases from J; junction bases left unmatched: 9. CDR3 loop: CASGLAGRRSNEQFF. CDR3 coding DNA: TGTGCCAGCGGACTAGCGGGGAGGAGATCCAATGAGCAGTTCTTC.

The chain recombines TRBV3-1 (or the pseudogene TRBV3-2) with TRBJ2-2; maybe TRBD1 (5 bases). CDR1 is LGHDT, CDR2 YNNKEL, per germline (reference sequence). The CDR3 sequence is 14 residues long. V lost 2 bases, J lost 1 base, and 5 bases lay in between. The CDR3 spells CASSQQGNTGELFF. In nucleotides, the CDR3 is TGTGCCAGCAGCCAACAGGGGAACACCGGGGAGCTGTTTTTT.

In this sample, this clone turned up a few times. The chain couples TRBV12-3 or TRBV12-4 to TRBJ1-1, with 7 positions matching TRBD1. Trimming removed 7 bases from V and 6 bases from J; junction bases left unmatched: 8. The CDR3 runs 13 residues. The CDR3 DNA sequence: TGTGCCAGCACTAACCGGGACAGTCCTGAAGCTTTCTTT. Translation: CASTNRDSPEAFF.

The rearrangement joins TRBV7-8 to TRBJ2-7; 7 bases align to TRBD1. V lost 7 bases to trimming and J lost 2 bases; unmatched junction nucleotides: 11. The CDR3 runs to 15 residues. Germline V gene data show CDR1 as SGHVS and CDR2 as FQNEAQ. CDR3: CASTYMRQGTYEQYF. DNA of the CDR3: TGTGCCAGCACCTACATGAGACAGGGTACCTACGAGCAGTACTTC.

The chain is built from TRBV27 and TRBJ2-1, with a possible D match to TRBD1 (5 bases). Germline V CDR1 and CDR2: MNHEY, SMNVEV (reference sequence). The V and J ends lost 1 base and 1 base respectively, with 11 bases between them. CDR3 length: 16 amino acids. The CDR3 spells CASSLWGTLSYNEQFF. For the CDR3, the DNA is TGTGCCAGCAGTTTATGGGGCACGCTATCCTACAATGAGCAGTTCTTC.

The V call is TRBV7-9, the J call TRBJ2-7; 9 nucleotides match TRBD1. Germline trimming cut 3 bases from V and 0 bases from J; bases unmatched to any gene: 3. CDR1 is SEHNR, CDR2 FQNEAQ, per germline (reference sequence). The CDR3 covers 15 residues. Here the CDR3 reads CASSFGTGLSYEQYF. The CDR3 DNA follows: TGTGCCAGCAGCTTCGGGACAGGGCTCTCCTACGAGCAGTACTTC.

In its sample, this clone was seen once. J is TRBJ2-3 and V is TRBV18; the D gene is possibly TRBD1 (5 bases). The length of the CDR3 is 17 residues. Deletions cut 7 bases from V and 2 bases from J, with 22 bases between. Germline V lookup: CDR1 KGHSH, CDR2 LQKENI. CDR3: CASLEKPTVPFTDTQYF. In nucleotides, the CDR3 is TGTGCCAGCTTAGAGAAACCGACAGTTCCTTTCACAGATACGCAGTATTTT. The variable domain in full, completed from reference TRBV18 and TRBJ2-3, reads NAGVMQNPRHLVRRRGQEARLRCSPMKGHSHVYWYRQLPEEGLKFMVYLQKENIIDESGMPKERFSAEFPKEGPSILRIQQVVRGDSAAYFCASLEKPTVPFTDTQYFGPGTRLTVL.

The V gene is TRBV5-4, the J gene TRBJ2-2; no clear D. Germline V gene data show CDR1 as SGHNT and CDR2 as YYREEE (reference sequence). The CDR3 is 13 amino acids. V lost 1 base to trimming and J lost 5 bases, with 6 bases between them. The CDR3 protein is CASSLYETGELFF. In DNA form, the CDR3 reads TGTGCCAGCAGCTTGTATGAGACCGGGGAGCTGTTTTTT.

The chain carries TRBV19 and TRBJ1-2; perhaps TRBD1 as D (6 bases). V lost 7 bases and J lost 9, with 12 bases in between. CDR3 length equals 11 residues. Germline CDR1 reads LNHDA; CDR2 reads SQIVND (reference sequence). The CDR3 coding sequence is TGTGCCAGTACCCAGGGGAGACGCTACACCTTC. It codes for CASTQGRRYTF.

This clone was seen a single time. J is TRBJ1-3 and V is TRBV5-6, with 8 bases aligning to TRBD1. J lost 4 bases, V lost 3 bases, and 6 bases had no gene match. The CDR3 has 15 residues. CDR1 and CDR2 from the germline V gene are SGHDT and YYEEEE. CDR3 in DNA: TGTGCCAGCAGCTGGGGCGGACAGGGAGGAAACACCATATATTTT. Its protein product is CASSWGGQGGNTIYF. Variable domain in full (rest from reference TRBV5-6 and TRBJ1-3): DAGVTQSPTHLIKTRGQQVTLRCSPKSGHDTVSWYQQALGQGPQFIFQYYEEEERQRGNFPDRFSGHQFPNYSSELNVNALLLGDSALYLCASSWGGQGGNTIYFGEGSWLTVV.

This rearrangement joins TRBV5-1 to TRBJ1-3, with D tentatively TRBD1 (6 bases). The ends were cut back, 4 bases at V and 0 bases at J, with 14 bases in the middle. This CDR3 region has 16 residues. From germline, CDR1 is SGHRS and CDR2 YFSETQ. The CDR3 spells CASSPRQAYSGNTIYF. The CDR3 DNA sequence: TGCGCCAGCAGCCCGAGACAGGCCTACTCTGGAAACACCATATATTTT.